The rows below give T cell receptor beta chains drawn from one sample of a study of OX40 agonist ivuxolimab in advanced cancers. Some clones are missing from TCRdb's copy, which holds only in-frame ones; the method was immunoSEQ multiplex PCR. The table records approximately 61,000 clones, around 93% of them present only once. The sequencing here drew on CD4+ or CD8+ T cells sorted from blood, taken in a trial of the OX40 agonist ivuxolimab. These receptors were taken from an adult with an advanced solid tumor such as melanoma, head and neck, liver or kidney cancer. Both conserved end residues are part of each CDR3. D genes are given only for firm matches. Where a row states a size, it is once, few, many or the class of an expanded clone; other rows omit it.

size	D	J	V	DNA	CDR3
.	.	TRBJ2-1	TRBV14	TGTGCCAGCAGCCAAGAGGGAACAGGGTGGGGAGTGGTCCATGAGCAGTTCTTC	CASSQEGTGWGVVHEQFF
once	.	TRBJ1-2	TRBV2	TGTGCCAGCAGCGTGGGCGGCAACTATGGCTACACCTTC	CASSVGGNYGYTF
.	TRBD1	TRBJ2-7	TRBV6-5	TGTGCCAGCAGCCTCACCGGGACAGGGAGCCACGAGCAGTACTTC	CASSLTGTGSHEQYF
.	.	TRBJ2-3	TRBV7-2	TGTGCCAGCAGAAGGGGCGGCCTTAGCACAGATACGCAGTATTTT	CASRRGGLSTDTQYF
.	TRBD2	TRBJ2-1	TRBV7-9	TGTGCCAGCAGCTTTCTGGCGGGAGGGCCGAGTGAGCAGTTCTTC	CASSFLAGGPSEQFF
.	.	TRBJ2-2	TRBV7-6	TGTGCCAGCAGCCCGGGTGGAGGGGCCACCGGGGAGCTGTTTTTT	CASSPGGGATGELFF
.	.	TRBJ2-7	TRBV28	TGTGCCAGCAGTACGCTACGTCACCTCTACGAGCAGTACTTC	CASSTLRHLYEQYF
.	.	TRBJ2-1	TRBV19	TGTGCCAGTAGTATAGTAATTGGACTGGAGCAGTTCTTC	CASSIVIGLEQFF
.	.	TRBJ1-2	TRBV27	TGTGCCAGCACCGCCACAGGAGCTTCTAACTATGGCTACACCTTC	CASTATGASNYGYTF
.	TRBD2	TRBJ2-1	TRBV5-1	TGCGCCAGCAGCTTGGTGTTAGCGGGAGGGCCCGAGCAGTTCTTC	CASSLVLAGGPEQFF
.	.	TRBJ1-4	TRBV4-1	TGCGCCAGCAGCCAGGGGACGGTTCGGCTAGAGAATGAAAAACTGTTTTTT	CASSQGTVRLENEKLFF
.	TRBD1	TRBJ2-1	TRBV5-5	TGTGCCAGCAGCGACGGGACAGCAGACAATGAGCAGTTCTTC	CASSDGTADNEQFF
.	.	TRBJ1-1	TRBV2	TGTGCCAGCACCCAGCAAGGGTTGAACACTGAAGCTTTCTTT	CASTQQGLNTEAFF
few	.	TRBJ2-7	TRBV9	TGTGCCAGCAGCGTAGGTGGGACCCCCCTCGGCGAGCAGTACTTC	CASSVGGTPLGEQYF
.	TRBD2	TRBJ2-5	TRBV19	TGTGCCAGTAGTACCCCTACACTGACTAGCGGGAGGGCCTGGGAGACCCAGTACTTC	CASSTPTLTSGRAWETQYF
.	.	TRBJ1-2	TRBV30	TGTGCCTGGAGTGTACGCCCAGGCCGCTACACCTTC	CAWSVRPGRYTF
.	TRBD2	TRBJ2-2	TRBV11-3	TGTGCCAGCAGCCTAGGACTAGCGGGAGCCGACGCCGGGGAGCTGTTTTTT	CASSLGLAGADAGELFF
.	TRBD2	TRBJ2-5	TRBV7-2	TGTGCCAGCAGCTCCCTTGGAAGTAGCGGGGGGCCGGAGACCCAGTACTTC	CASSSLGSSGGPETQYF
.	TRBD1	TRBJ1-2	TRBV6-5	TGTGCCAGCAGTTACTCCGAGACAGGGATTTATGGCTACACCTTC	CASSYSETGIYGYTF
.	TRBD1	TRBJ2-1	TRBV5-1	TGCGCCAGCAGCTTGGCGGGACAGGGGTGGGATGAGCAGTTCTTC	CASSLAGQGWDEQFF
.	TRBD2	TRBJ2-1	TRBV6-1	TGTGCCAGCAGTGTGCGGGAGGGGCGGTACAATGAGCAGTTCTTC	CASSVREGRYNEQFF
.	.	TRBJ2-7	TRBV28	TGTGCCAGTCCCCCTAGGAGACAGTTCCCTGCCTACGAGCAGTACTTC	CASPPRRQFPAYEQYF
once	.	TRBJ1-2	TRBV5-5	TGTGCCAGCAGCTCCGACGGTGGTTATGGCTACACCTTC	CASSSDGGYGYTF
.	TRBD1	TRBJ1-1	TRBV28	TGTGCCAGTTCACAGGGGGCTACTGAAGCTTTCTTT	CASSQGATEAFF
.	.	TRBJ2-3	TRBV28	TGTGCCAGCAAAGAATCCGGGGCCACAGATACGCAGTATTTT	CASKESGATDTQYF
.	TRBD1	TRBJ2-1	TRBV11-2	TGTGCCAGCAGCGTCGACCGGGACAGGGGTTACAATGAGCAGTTCTTC	CASSVDRDRGYNEQFF
.	.	TRBJ1-3	TRBV18	TGTGCCAGCTCACCTTGGGAGACAGGCAGCTCTGGAAACACCATATATTTT	CASSPWETGSSGNTIYF
.	.	TRBJ2-3	TRBV5-4	TGTGCCAGCAGCTTTGATCCCCCCACAGATACGCAGTATTTT	CASSFDPPTDTQYF
.	.	TRBJ2-7	TRBV11-2	TGTGCCAGCAGCTTAGCGGGACCGGCTGGAGGCGAGCAGTACTTC	CASSLAGPAGGEQYF
once	.	TRBJ2-1	TRBV9	TGTGCCAGCAGCGCCCTTCTCGACTACAATGAGCAGTTCTTC	CASSALLDYNEQFF
.	.	TRBJ2-3	TRBV4-1	TGCGCCAGCAGCCAAGAAGGGGGGTTGGCGGGGGACCCCACAGATACGCAGTATTTT	CASSQEGGLAGDPTDTQYF
few	.	TRBJ1-3	TRBV28	TGTGCCAGCAGTCCAGTAGGGAGAACTGGAAACACCATATATTTT	CASSPVGRTGNTIYF
.	TRBD1	TRBJ1-1	TRBV29-1	TGCAGCGTGGGGGGGGACAGGGATAGCACTGAAGCTTTCTTT	CSVGGDRDSTEAFF
.	.	TRBJ2-1	TRBV6-1	TGTGCCAGCAGTACCTTAGCGGACCCCTACAATGAGCAGTTCTTC	CASSTLADPYNEQFF
.	.	TRBJ1-2	TRBV28	TGTGCCAGCAGTTTATCCCAGGGGTATGATGGCTACACCTTC	CASSLSQGYDGYTF
once	.	TRBJ2-6	TRBV15	TGTGCCACCAGCATGGACAGTTCTGGGGCCAACGTCCTGACTTTC	CATSMDSSGANVLTF
.	TRBD1	TRBJ1-1	TRBV7-2	TGTGCCAGCAGATTCGCAGGGGGTACGATGAACACTGAAGCTTTCTTT	CASRFAGGTMNTEAFF
.	TRBD2	TRBJ2-7	TRBV29-1	TGCAGCGTTGAATCCGGGCTAGCGGGAACCCCCCACGAGCAGTACTTC	CSVESGLAGTPHEQYF
.	.	TRBJ2-7	TRBV2	TGTGCCAGCAGCGTAGCGCGCGACTCCTACGAGCAGTACTTC	CASSVARDSYEQYF
.	.	TRBJ1-3	TRBV30	TGTGCCTGGAGTACGGGAAACACCATATATTTT	CAWSTGNTIYF
.	TRBD2	TRBJ2-5	TRBV7-8	TGTGCCAGCAGCCCAGGACTAGGGGAGACCCAGTACTTC	CASSPGLGETQYF
.	.	TRBJ2-4	TRBV21-1	TGTGCCAGCAGCAAAGGGGATGGGCAGAAGGGTACCAAAAACATTCAGTACTTC	CASSKGDGQKGTKNIQYF
.	.	TRBJ2-1	TRBV7-8	TGTGCCAGCAGCCACCCTTCGGGCGAGCAGTTCTTC	CASSHPSGEQFF
.	TRBD1	TRBJ1-2	TRBV14	TGTGCCAGCAGCCAACGGACAGGGGGCAACTATGGCTACACCTTC	CASSQRTGGNYGYTF
.	.	TRBJ2-7	TRBV6-1	TGTGCCAGCACCAGAAAATCCGGGACGGTCTACGAGCAGTACTTC	CASTRKSGTVYEQYF
.	.	TRBJ1-5	TRBV18	TGTGCCAGCTCACCCAGCGGGGGGCTAAATCAGCCCCAGCATTTT	CASSPSGGLNQPQHF
.	.	TRBJ2-7	TRBV6-1	TGTGCCAGCACCTTCGTTCAGGGTCCCGACTACGAGCAGTACTTC	CASTFVQGPDYEQYF
.	.	TRBJ2-5	TRBV7-9	TGTGCCAGCAGCTTGTGGTCGATAAGGGGTCAAGAGACCCAGTACTTC	CASSLWSIRGQETQYF
.	TRBD1	TRBJ2-7	TRBV6-1	TGTGCCAGCAGGAACAGGGGAACCTACGAGCAGTACTTC	CASRNRGTYEQYF
.	.	TRBJ1-4	TRBV6-6	.	CASSPYQLMKNCFF